The subject of this entry is one TCR beta chain. The count of this clonotype is one. It lacks a known antigen. Base qualities are not at hand, and no much larger clone is one base apart. This specimen comes from a study of blood T cells in healthy people across ages (dated by TCRdb to between 2015 and 2016). Broadly, across the study: Template switching captured roughly one uniquely barcoded TCR beta cDNA molecule per two T cells in model experiments. Using deep sequencing normalized with unique cDNA molecular identifiers, the study measured how TCR beta repertoire diversity changes with age. Using the same blood draw, the study looked at two additional independent replicas of 1 million unique cDNA reads for two donors, one aged 18 to 30 and the other aged 80 or older. Donors of different ages were randomly distributed across sequencing lanes to avoid experimental bias. Four age groups were formed from the donors: young (average approximately 15 years), middle-aged (around 41), aged (about 62) and long-lived (around 82). General findings and caveats noted by the study authors: Bulk unsorted PBMC profiling prevented conclusive comparison of naive and antigen-experienced compartments. Observed TCR beta diversity per million T cells fell roughly linearly with age, and a significant reduction was already apparent by age around 40. A strong correlation was found between observed TCR beta diversity and the percentage of naive T cells measured by flow cytometry. The CMV infection status of donors was not known, potentially confounding age-related changes in expanded clonotypes. Compared with the aged group, the long-lived group had more naive CD4+ T cells, fewer expanded clones and increased TCR diversity, a pattern suggesting age selection. Estimates of total diversity based on one million sequenced T cells were regarded as lower bounds and as underestimates.

Library creation used 5' RACE. Instrument on record: Illumina HiSeq 2500. The second PCR ran for roughly 7 to 11 cycles and used a J-beta primer mix along with a sample-barcoded 5' primer. A template-switch 5' adaptor carrying 12 random nucleotides introduced a unique molecular identifier onto each TCR beta cDNA molecule. At least 2.5 million CDR3-containing paired-end reads were obtained from each sample. First-strand cDNA synthesis was performed from all RNA using the Mint cDNA synthesis kit, with priming by a TRBC-specific oligonucleotide. After uracil-DNA glycosylase treatment, a first 18-cycle PCR used universal primers M1SS and BC2_uni_R on all cDNA. The paper's processing steps were these. Normalization of each sample was performed by random selection of 1 million high-quality reads, each carrying a distinct molecular identifier. Instead of being binned into consensus sequences, reads that shared molecular identifiers were thrown out. MiTCR, set to a Q25 quality threshold and the strictest error-elimination algorithm, was used for CDR3 identification, clonotype clustering and error correction. Lower-bound total TCR beta diversity was estimated with a nonparametric unseen species model using Euler transformation. In TCRdb, the public reads were trimmed at Q25 with fastp and aligned with MiXCR, with productive beta chains retained. CDR3 protein sequences are deduplicated, and each keeps its most common genes and DNA. The V and J calls come from TCRdb's annotation, not from the publication. A total of almost 800,000 distinct CDR3 sequences appear in this sample, 55% to 70% of them only once. The top ten clones comprise over 20% of the sample.

Its CDR3 holds 14 amino acids, cysteine through phenylalanine. The DNA shown is the 42-base CDR3, in frame from base 1. Trimming leaves V shorter by 6 bases and J shorter by 9 bases, with the junction holding 9 bases beyond the gene matches. For CDR1 and CDR2, the germline V gene lists MDHEN and SYDVKM. The donors were roughly 39 Caucasian individuals from Russia, aged 6 to 90 years, who were systemically healthy. Each donor gave ten milliliters of peripheral blood, drawn into EDTA-treated Vacutainer tubes. Ficoll-Paque density-gradient centrifugation was used to isolate PBMCs, with at least 7 million obtained per sample. Trizol reagent was used to extract total RNA from the PBMCs, yielding at least 5 micrograms per sample. Naive CD45RAhigh/CD27high T cell percentages were measured by flow cytometry on a PBMC aliquot from every donor.

Sequencing input: blood. In this chain, TRBV28 is recombined with TRBJ2-1, and TRBD2 aligns with 9 junction nucleotides. This sequence originates from a man between 25 and 39 years old in good health. DNA sequence: TGTGCCAGCAGACAACTACTAGCGGGCACTGAGCAGTTCTTC. Translated, this gives CASRQLLAGTEQFF.